This T cell receptor beta chain derives from a study of T cell repertoires in cytomegalovirus infection. Across the study: Based on public TCR beta signatures, there were indications of CMV infection and of a matching HLA type. Study-level findings and limits: CMV carriers with the relevant HLA were identified by cumulative public TCR beta family frequency.

TCRdb fed the reads into MiXCR, producing one record per CDR3 protein. The sample consists of some 600,000 distinct CDR3 sequences, 24% of them appearing once. V shed 5 bases and J shed 0 bases, with 15 bases lying between them. Germline lookup yields CDR1 MNHNS and CDR2 SASEGT. This CDR3 has 16 residues. With respect to this clonotype: Its antigen is unknown.

The sequence derives from a human donor in good health (CMV status not recorded). Some clones in this sample may be carry-over from other donors' samples. The chain carries TRBV6-1 and TRBJ2-3; maybe TRBD2 (5 bases). Sequenced material: CD8+ T cells from PBMCs. CDR3 bases: TGTGCCAGCAGTCTAGACTATCCCTCTAGCACAGATACGCAGTATTTT. It is translated as CASSLDYPSSTDTQYF.